These 9 T cell receptor beta chains were all obtained from the same sample, sequenced in a study of T cells after yellow fever vaccination. One entry per CDR3 protein, called by TCRdb with MiXCR from the 5' RACE reads. The data hold under 200,000 distinct CDR3 sequences, with approximately 9.9% observed a single time. The sample in question was CD8+ T cells sorted from PBMCs, obtained 15 days after the yellow fever booster vaccination. These receptors were collected from a man younger than 35 who received the YFV17D yellow fever vaccine.

This chain links TRBV7-2 with TRBJ1-4; 10 bases align to TRBD1. The germline gives CDR1 SGHTA, CDR2 FQGNSA. The CDR3 loop spans 16 amino acids. Trimming took 1 base from V and 8 from J; bases not matched to a gene: 7. In DNA, the CDR3 is TGTGCCAGCAGCTTAGGCGGGACAGGGGTGTACGAAAAACTGTTTTTT. It is translated as CASSLGGTGVYEKLFF.

This clonotype has more than one count but fewer than ten. The CDR3 reads CASSEGSMNTEAFF. Here the CDR3 DNA reads TGCGCCAGCAGTGAAGGGAGCATGAACACTGAAGCTTTCTTT. The chain carries TRBV10-2 and TRBJ1-1, with unresolved D. Between the trimmed V and J ends, which lost 3 bases and 0 bases, there was a span of 8 bases. CDR1 and CDR2 from the germline V gene are WSHSY and SAAADI. This CDR3 region has 14 residues.

The chain recombines TRBV27 with TRBJ2-1; the D is unclear. Germline loops: CDR1 MNHEY, CDR2 SMNVEV (reference sequence). The CDR3 loop spans 14 amino acids. The V end lost 6 bases, the J end lost 1 base, and 10 bases lay between the germline ends. This chain's CDR3 is CASSTKRSYNEQFF. CDR3 nucleotides: TGTGCCAGCAGCACTAAAAGATCCTACAATGAGCAGTTCTTC.

The chain carries TRBV7-9 and TRBJ1-6, with D uncertain. CDR1 is SEHNR and CDR2 is FQNEAQ in the germline V gene (reference sequence). This CDR3 has 14 residues. V lost 1 base and J 7 bases, leaving 8 bases between the germline ends. The CDR3 protein is CASSLEDTNSPLHF. For the CDR3, the DNA is TGTGCCAGCAGCTTAGAGGATACCAATTCACCCCTCCACTTT. The variable domain in full, completed from reference TRBV7-9 and TRBJ1-6, reads DTGVSQNPRHKITKRGQNVTFRCDPISEHNRLYWYRQTLGQGPEFLTYFQNEAQLEKSRLLSDRFSAERPKGSFSTLEIQRTEQGDSAMYLCASSLEDTNSPLHFGNGTRLTVT.

This clonotype showed up just a few times. The chain joins TRBV29-1 to TRBJ2-1, with a possible D match to TRBD2 (6 bases). Germline V gene lookup returns CDR1 SQVTM and CDR2 ANQGSEA. V was trimmed by 8 bases and J by 6 bases, leaving 20 bases between them. The CDR3 totals 14 residues. The CDR3 region has the DNA TGCAGCTCCTCCCGGGGAGGCGGTCTCAATGAGCAGTTCTTC. This sequence encodes CSSSRGGGLNEQFF.

This clonotype has a handful of counts. The chain joins TRBV25-1 to TRBJ2-1; no clear D gene. The germline V gene encodes CDR1 MGHDK and CDR2 SYGVNS. CDR3 length equals 12 residues. V was pared by 8 bases and J by 7 bases, with 12 bases between. Here the CDR3 DNA reads TGTGCCAGCTCGACTCAAGGAAATGAGCAGTTCTTC. Its translation: CASSTQGNEQFF. The whole variable domain, filled in from reference TRBV25-1 and TRBJ2-1, reads EADIYQTPRYLVIGTGKKITLECSQTMGHDKMYWYQQDPGMELHLIHYSYGVNSTEKGDLSSESTVSRIRTEHFPLTLESARPSHTSQYLCASSTQGNEQFFGPGTRLTVL.

CDR3 residues: CASSYRGPYEQYF. Written as DNA, the CDR3 is TGTGCCAGCAGTTATAGGGGTCCCTACGAGCAGTACTTC. The V gene is TRBV12-3 or TRBV12-4, the J gene TRBJ2-7; D possibly corresponds to TRBD1 (5 bases). This CDR3 is 13 amino acids long. V was cut by 4 bases and J by 2 bases, with 9 bases left in between.

The chain links TRBV6-1 to TRBJ2-1; 10 bases map to TRBD1. The CDR3 spans 16 residues. CDR1 and CDR2 from the germline V gene are MNHNS and SASEGT. J was trimmed by 5 bases and V by 4 bases; bases with no gene match: 8. Here the CDR3 DNA reads TGTGCCAGCAGTGTTCTTTCCGGGACAGGGGACAATGAGCAGTTCTTC. Protein product: CASSVLSGTGDNEQFF.

This sequence joins TRBV11-1 and TRBJ2-1; D is undetermined. V lost 1 base and J lost 9, with 10 bases in between. CDR1 is SGHAT and CDR2 is FQDESV in the germline V gene (reference sequence). This CDR3 comprises 13 residues. In nucleotides, the CDR3 is TGTGCCAGCAGCTTAGGTAATAGGCCTGAGCAGTTCTTC. This encodes CASSLGNRPEQFF.